Shown below are 18 T cell receptor beta chains from a single sample sequenced in a study of blood T cell repertoires in COVID-19. The repertoire was sequenced with immunoSEQ multiplex PCR; TCRdb's copy has only in-frame clones and lacks some. The sample contains 200,000 to 250,000 clones, approximately 84% of which appear only once. The specimen sequenced was PBMCs or T cells enriched from blood (not recorded which). These receptors all come from a middle-aged man who had recovered from COVID-19.

The rearrangement uses TRBV9 and TRBJ1-1; possibly TRBD1 for D (6 bases). Trimming took off 3 bases at V and 3 bases at J, with 21 bases between the two ends. The CDR3 length is 17 residues. Per the germline V gene, CDR1 is SGDLS and CDR2 is YYNGEE. CDR3 coding DNA: TGTGCCAGCAGCGCAAGGGGGGGCCCCGGAGGAGACACTGAAGCTTTCTTT. Translation: CASSARGGPGGDTEAFF.

V is TRBV25-1 and J is TRBJ1-1; tentative D call: TRBD1 (6 bases). V lost 1 base and J lost 10, with 13 bases in between. The V gene's germline CDR1 is MGHDK and CDR2 SYGVNS. This CDR3 has 13 residues. The CDR3 bases are TGTGCCAGCAGTGAATCTCAGGGGCGTTTAGCTTTCTTT. It translates to CASSESQGRLAFF.

This chain links TRBV4-1 with TRBJ2-1; D is unresolved. Trimming removed 0 bases at V and 2 bases at J, with 11 bases between. Germline values: CDR1 MGHRA, CDR2 YSYEKL. This CDR3 is built from 16 residues. This CDR3 reads CASSQDAAFPYNEQFF. DNA of the CDR3: TGCGCCAGCAGCCAAGACGCGGCTTTCCCCTACAATGAGCAGTTCTTC.

V and J are TRBV18 and TRBJ1-6; D is perhaps TRBD1 (6 bases). The CDR3 contains 15 residues. Trimming left V 3 bases short and J 9 bases short, with 15 bases between. Germline V gene sequence: CDR1 KGHSH, CDR2 LQKENI. In DNA form, the CDR3 reads TGTGCCAGCTCACCGGAGTGGCAGGGGAGTTCACCCCTCCACTTT. It yields the protein CASSPEWQGSSPLHF.

The rearrangement joins TRBV7-2 to TRBJ2-3; D unclear. The CDR3 contains 16 residues. From germline, CDR1 is SGHTA and CDR2 FQGNSA. With 3 bases removed from V and 0 bases from J, the gap between germline ends came to 13 bases. CDR3 sequence reads: CASSLTLSSSTDTQYF. As DNA, the CDR3 is TGTGCCAGCAGCTTGACACTCTCGTCTAGCACAGATACGCAGTATTTT.

This clone was seen just once. This chain joins TRBV19 and TRBJ1-4, with no clear D. Germline-derived CDR1 and CDR2 are LNHDA and SQIVND (reference sequence). The CDR3 runs to 15 residues. The V end was cut by 7 bases, the J end by 0 bases, with 12 bases between. The CDR3: CASMVAAATNEKLFF. In DNA form, the CDR3 reads TGTGCCAGTATGGTGGCGGCTGCAACTAATGAAAAACTGTTTTTT.

The V call is TRBV28, the J call TRBJ2-1, with 7 positions matching TRBD1. J gave up 7 bases and V 3 bases, and 12 bases lay outside the gene matches. The CDR3 consists of 16 residues. Germline CDR1 and CDR2: MDHEN and SYDVKM. In nucleotides, the CDR3 is TGTGCCAGCAGTTTGCTGACAGGGACGGGGCGGAATGAGCAGTTCTTC. This gives the protein CASSLLTGTGRNEQFF.

This sequence joins TRBV4-2 and TRBJ2-1, with 14 bases matching TRBD2. Trimming removed 0 bases from V and 7 bases from J; junction bases left unmatched: 5. The CDR3 has 17 amino acids. CDR1 LGHNA and CDR2 YNFKEQ come from the germline V gene. CDR3 DNA sequence: TGTGCCAGCAGCCAAGAATCCGGGACTAGCGGGGGTAATGAGCAGTTCTTC. Translating it yields CASSQESGTSGGNEQFF.

This clone is a singleton in its sample. The rearrangement uses TRBV2 and TRBJ1-1; tentative D call: TRBD1 (5 bases). CDR3 length: 13 residues. V was clipped by 7 bases and J by 7 bases, with 16 bases between them. The germline CDR1 and CDR2 sequences are SNHLY and FYNNEI. The DNA for the CDR3 is TGTGCCAGCACTGGCGCTACACAGGTTGAAGCTTTCTTT. Its translation: CASTGATQVEAFF.

This clone was detected only once. The chain employs TRBV2 and TRBJ2-3; D is perhaps TRBD2 (6 bases). This CDR3 contains 15 residues. Germline assignment: CDR1 SNHLY and CDR2 FYNNEI. V gave up 5 bases and J gave up 2 bases, with 14 bases separating them. The CDR3 bases are TGTGCCAGCAGTCATCCGGGGGTTTCCACAGATACGCAGTATTTT. Residues: CASSHPGVSTDTQYF.

V is TRBV18 and J is TRBJ1-2; 7 bases fit TRBD1. CDR1 is KGHSH, CDR2 LQKENI, per germline. There are 16 residues in the CDR3. Unmatched junction bases numbered 13, after V lost 2 bases and J lost 7 bases. The CDR3 sequence is CASSPSLDREAFGYTF. CDR3 nucleotides: TGTGCCAGCTCACCATCCCTTGACAGGGAAGCCTTTGGCTACACCTTC.

This chain joins TRBV5-4 and TRBJ1-1, with 9 nucleotides matching TRBD1. There are 14 residues in the CDR3. V shed 4 bases, J shed 12 bases, and the junction held 13 bases outside the gene matches. The germline V gene has CDR1 SGHNT and CDR2 YYREEE (reference sequence). Here the CDR3 DNA reads TGTGCCAGCAGCCACCGGGACAGGGCTATTCTCCCTTTCTTT. Translated, it gives CASSHRDRAILPFF.

The chain carries TRBV14 and TRBJ2-5, with 8 nucleotides matching TRBD1. After removal of 4 bases from V and 6 bases from J, the junction contained 7 bases not matched to a gene. Germline V CDR1 and CDR2: SGHDN, FVKESK. There are 14 residues in the CDR3. CDR3 in DNA: TGTGCCAGCAGCCGGACAGGGTTTAGTCAGACCCAGTACTTC. Translation: CASSRTGFSQTQYF.

V and J are TRBV30 and TRBJ2-1; no reliable D call. Germline V gives CDR1 GTSNPN, CDR2 SVGIG (reference sequence). V gave up 1 base and J gave up 1 base, with 8 bases separating them. There are 14 residues in the CDR3. CDR3 loop: CAWSALASYNEQFF. The CDR3 nucleotides are TGTGCCTGGAGTGCTCTGGCTTCCTACAATGAGCAGTTCTTC. Full variable domain (remainder filled in from reference TRBV30 and TRBJ2-1): SQTIHQWPATLVQPVGSPLSLECTVEGTSNPNLYWYRQAAGRGLQLLFYSVGIGQISSEVPQNLSASRPQDRQFILSSKKLLLSDSGFYLCAWSALASYNEQFFGPGTRLTVL.

V and J are TRBV28 and TRBJ1-6; D perhaps matches TRBD1 (5 bases). Germline V gives CDR1 MDHEN, CDR2 SYDVKM. The CDR3 runs to 15 residues. Trimming shortened V by 5 bases and J by 10 bases, and 18 bases separated the two germline ends. The CDR3 spells CASSPAGGIYSPLHF. CDR3 bases: TGTGCCAGCAGTCCGGCGGGGGGGATTTACTCACCCCTCCACTTT.

This sequence joins TRBV4-3 and TRBJ1-2; 8 positions match TRBD1. CDR3 length: 13 residues. Trimming at V came to 4 bases and at J to 7 bases, leaving 5 bases not matched to a gene. CDR1 is LGHNA and CDR2 is YSLEER in the germline V gene. The CDR3 sequence: CASSPDRVGGYTF. CDR3 coding DNA: TGCGCCAGCAGCCCGGACAGGGTCGGTGGCTACACCTTC.

The chain links TRBV5-1 to TRBJ1-2; D not certain. The V end lost 5 bases, the J end lost 0 bases, and 17 bases lay between the germline ends. CDR1 is SGHRS and CDR2 is YFSETQ in the germline V gene. CDR3 length equals 16 residues. This chain's CDR3 is CASREDPAVTNYGYTF. CDR3 bases: TGCGCCAGCAGGGAGGACCCCGCAGTTACTAACTATGGCTACACCTTC.

This clone was picked up a small number of times. This chain uses TRBV6-5 with TRBJ2-2; possibly TRBD2 for D (6 bases). CDR1 and CDR2 from the germline V gene are MNHEY and SVGAGI. The CDR3 has 15 residues. Deletions cut 5 bases from V and 0 bases from J, with 10 bases between. The CDR3 is CASSPPGANTGELFF. CDR3 sequence (DNA): TGTGCCAGCAGTCCGCCGGGGGCGAACACCGGGGAGCTGTTTTTT.